These 23 T cell receptor beta chains originate from one sample sequenced in a study of cytomegalovirus exposure and HLA in healthy donors. The primer mix had 60 Vbeta and 13 Jbeta primers. Sequencing used immunoSEQ multiplex PCR; TCRdb keeps in-frame clones, though not all of them. In the table there are 150,000 to 250,000 clones, less than 85% of which are singletons. Source material: PBMCs. These receptor sequences come from a girl aged 10 to 17 in good health and CMV-seropositive.

This clone occurred a few times. The chain carries TRBV16 and TRBJ1-2; D unresolved. CDR3 length equals 13 residues. The ends were cut back, 0 bases at V and 4 bases at J, with 6 bases in the middle. Germline loops: CDR1 KGHSY, CDR2 FQNENV. The CDR3 loop is CASSQSESYGYTF. In DNA form, the CDR3 reads TGTGCCAGCAGCCAATCAGAGAGCTATGGCTACACCTTC.

This clone was observed a single time. This sequence joins TRBV4-3 and TRBJ2-1; D ambiguous. The CDR3 has 11 amino acids. Trimming stripped 4 bases from V and 6 bases from J, with 4 bases between. Looked up from germline, CDR1 is LGHNA and CDR2 is YSLEER. The DNA for the CDR3 is TGCGCCAGCAGCCGGAGCAATGAGCAGTTCTTC. This translates into CASSRSNEQFF.

V and J are TRBV4-3 and TRBJ2-2; D gene unclear. Trimming removed 1 base at V and 5 bases at J, with 23 bases between. CDR3 length: 19 residues. Looked up from germline, CDR1 is LGHNA and CDR2 is YSLEER. CDR3 protein: CASSQGSPPPLWKTGELFF. CDR3 in DNA: TGCGCCAGCAGCCAAGGGAGTCCGCCCCCGTTATGGAAGACCGGGGAGCTGTTTTTT.

This clone was detected a few times. This sequence joins TRBV5-4 and TRBJ2-3; 13 bases are shared with TRBD2. Germline trimming cut 3 bases from V and 2 bases from J; bases unmatched to any gene: 3. Germline values: CDR1 SGHNT, CDR2 YYREEE (reference sequence). The CDR3 extends over 16 amino acids. CDR3 in DNA: TGTGCCAGCAGCTCGGGACTAGCGGGGTTCACAGATACGCAGTATTTT. It translates to CASSSGLAGFTDTQYF.

The V gene is TRBV4-3, the J gene TRBJ1-5; 9 bases line up with TRBD1. The CDR3 loop spans 17 amino acids. V lost 0 bases, J lost 2 bases, and 5 bases stayed unmatched. The V gene's germline CDR1 is LGHNA and CDR2 YSLEER. CDR3 nucleotide sequence: TGCGCCAGCAGCCAAGAATGGGACAGGGTGGGCAATCAGCCCCAGCATTTT. This encodes CASSQEWDRVGNQPQHF.

J is TRBJ2-6 and V is TRBV19, with 9 positions matching TRBD2. V shed 11 bases, J shed 2 bases, and the junction held 1 base outside the gene matches. Germline V gene lookup returns CDR1 LNHDA and CDR2 SQIVND (reference sequence). The CDR3 extends over 13 amino acids. Here the CDR3 reads CAAGGAGANVLTF. CDR3 sequence (DNA): TGTGCCGCGGGAGGGGCTGGGGCCAACGTCCTGACTTTC.

The chain joins TRBV9 to TRBJ2-2, with a possible D match to TRBD2 (5 bases). CDR3 length equals 14 residues. Germline values: CDR1 SGDLS, CDR2 YYNGEE. Trimming removed 4 bases at V and 2 bases at J, with 9 bases between. This chain's CDR3 is CASSLPGNTGELFF. The CDR3 region has the DNA TGTGCCAGCAGCCTTCCGGGAAACACCGGGGAGCTGTTTTTT.

J is TRBJ2-7 and V is TRBV11-2; 10 bases line up with TRBD1. The V gene's germline CDR1 is SGHAT and CDR2 FQNNGV. This CDR3 has 17 residues. The J segment lost 4 bases and the V segment lost 2 bases, leaving 11 bases of the junction unmatched. In DNA, the CDR3 is TGTGCCAGCAGCTTACAACCGGACAGGGGGGCTCTATACGAGCAGTACTTC. Protein: CASSLQPDRGALYEQYF.

In DNA, the CDR3 is TGTGCAAGTCGCGCAAGATTCCAGGTATCGTTCCCCTACGAGCAGTACTTC. Protein: CASRARFQVSFPYEQYF. This chain joins TRBV12-2 and TRBJ2-7; no check of the table's D call, TRBD1, against the DNA was made. TRBV12-2 is given as a pseudogene. CDR3 length: 17 residues.

The chain uses TRBV29-1 and TRBJ2-3; TRBD2 is a possible D gene (5 bases). The CDR3 sequence is 13 residues long. The germline V and J ends were trimmed by 0 bases and 4 bases, with 8 bases remaining between them. The germline V gene has CDR1 SQVTM and CDR2 ANQGSEA. The CDR3 reads CSVEERGADTQYF. In nucleotides, the CDR3 is TGCAGCGTTGAAGAACGGGGAGCAGATACGCAGTATTTT.

The chain recombines TRBV9 with TRBJ2-5; D gene unclear. This CDR3 is 13 amino acids long. Germline CDR1 reads SGDLS; CDR2 reads YYNGEE. Deletions cut 0 bases from V and 3 bases from J, with 6 bases between. This chain's CDR3 is CASSVAPEETQYF. The DNA of the CDR3 is TGTGCCAGCAGCGTAGCCCCAGAAGAGACCCAGTACTTC.

The chain combines TRBV4-2 with TRBJ2-3; the match to TRBD2 covers 8 bases. This CDR3 contains 17 residues. The V gene's germline CDR1 is LGHNA and CDR2 YNFKEQ. V shed 3 bases, J shed 0 bases, and the junction held 8 bases outside the gene matches. In DNA form, the CDR3 reads TGTGCCAGCAGCCAGTCAGGCGGGGGGCCTAGCACAGATACGCAGTATTTT. Protein: CASSQSGGGPSTDTQYF.

The gene calls are TRBV6-1 and TRBJ2-7, with 8 positions matching TRBD2. Germline V gives CDR1 MNHNS, CDR2 SASEGT. Trimming at V came to 8 bases and at J to 6 bases, leaving 6 bases not matched to a gene. The CDR3 consists of 12 residues. CDR3 sequence: CASRASGPEQYF. CDR3 bases: TGTGCCAGCCGGGCTAGCGGGCCCGAGCAGTACTTC.

This clone appeared a few times. The gene calls are TRBV11-2 and TRBJ2-6; D is unclear. The germline V gene encodes CDR1 SGHAT and CDR2 FQNNGV. This CDR3 is built from 15 residues. V was cut by 5 bases and J by 11 bases, with 19 bases left in between. The CDR3 coding sequence is TGTGCCAGCAGCCCCACGCCCCACACCGCTCACGTCCTGACTTTC. Protein sequence: CASSPTPHTAHVLTF.

The rearrangement uses TRBV4-2 and TRBJ2-3; D not resolved. The CDR3 sequence is 14 residues long. V was trimmed by 3 bases and J by 2 bases, leaving 9 bases between them. CDR1 is LGHNA, CDR2 YNFKEQ, per germline. CDR3 coding DNA: TGTGCCAGCAGCCACCCGGAGTCCACAGATACGCAGTATTTT. Protein sequence: CASSHPESTDTQYF.

V gene TRBV5-1 combines with J gene TRBJ2-5, with 10 bases lining up with TRBD1. J lost 4 bases, V lost 3 bases, and 6 bases had no gene match. Germline V gene lookup returns CDR1 SGHRS and CDR2 YFSETQ. The CDR3 runs 15 residues. The CDR3 coding sequence is TGCGCCAGCAGCTCAACCCGGGACAGGGGAGAGACCCAGTACTTC. Amino acids: CASSSTRDRGETQYF.

The V and J genes are TRBV6-5 and TRBJ2-1; TRBD1 agrees at 9 bases. The CDR3 sequence is 15 residues long. The trim removed 4 bases at V and 7 bases at J, leaving 8 bases unmatched. Germline values: CDR1 MNHEY, CDR2 SVGAGI. In DNA, the CDR3 is TGTGCCAGCAGTTCCCGGGACAGGGTAATGAATGAGCAGTTCTTC. Its protein product is CASSSRDRVMNEQFF.

The gene calls are TRBV11-2 and TRBJ1-1, with D maybe TRBD1 (6 bases). Germline loops: CDR1 SGHAT, CDR2 FQNNGV. The CDR3 contains 15 residues. V lost 2 bases and J 1 base, leaving 11 bases between the germline ends. The DNA of the CDR3 is TGTGCCAGCAGCTTAAGTGGCAGGGGGAACACTGAAGCTTTCTTT. Protein product: CASSLSGRGNTEAFF.

The chain links TRBV5-6 to TRBJ2-7; no definite D call. The CDR3 length is 12 residues. Trimming removed 2 bases at V and 2 bases at J, with 5 bases between. The germline gives CDR1 SGHDT, CDR2 YYEEEE. In nucleotides, the CDR3 is TGTGCCAGCAGCTTAATCGCCTACGAGCAGTACTTC. This sequence encodes CASSLIAYEQYF.

The rearrangement uses TRBV7-2 and TRBJ2-3; 12 bases fit TRBD2. V trimming: 5 bases; J trimming: 0 bases; junction bases outside the gene matches: 12. From germline, CDR1 is SGHTA and CDR2 FQGNSA. The CDR3 has 19 residues. For the CDR3, the DNA is TGTGCCAGCAGCCCGAACCCCAGACTAGCGGGGGCCAGCACAGATACGCAGTATTTT. Residues: CASSPNPRLAGASTDTQYF.

This clone appeared a single time. The V gene is TRBV7-9, the J gene TRBJ1-3, with no clear D. The CDR3 length is 13 residues. V dropped 0 bases and J dropped 7 bases, with 7 bases sitting between them. Per germline, CDR1 SEHNR and CDR2 FQNEAQ (reference sequence). The CDR3 region is CASSLAVSNTIYF. In DNA form, the CDR3 reads TGTGCCAGCAGCTTAGCCGTCAGTAACACCATATATTTT.

In nucleotides, the CDR3 is TGTGCCATCAGTACCGTCCCCGGTAACTATGGCTACACCTTC. Translated: CAISTVPGNYGYTF. This sequence joins TRBV10-3 and TRBJ1-2, with unresolved D. The CDR3 has 14 residues. Looked up from germline, CDR1 is ENHRY and CDR2 is SYGVKD. Trimming shortened V by 5 bases and J by 1 base, and 11 bases separated the two germline ends.

V usage is TRBV25-1 and J usage is TRBJ1-2; D gene unclear. The V end lost 1 base, the J end lost 2 bases, and 5 bases lay between the germline ends. The CDR3 loop spans 13 amino acids. Germline CDR1 and CDR2: MGHDK and SYGVNS. The CDR3 region has the DNA TGTGCCAGCAGTGAATCGGTCAACTATGGCTACACCTTC. Protein product: CASSESVNYGYTF.